The rows below give T cell receptor beta chains drawn from one sample of a study of blood T cell repertoires in COVID-19. Libraries were prepared by immunoSEQ multiplex PCR; TCRdb keeps only in-frame clonotypes and omits some of them. The profile shows approximately 470,000 clones, 70% to 90% of them singletons. The sequenced sample was peripheral blood. These receptors were taken from a human donor in a cohort sampled during active COVID-19. Both conserved end residues are part of each CDR3. The D gene is left open where the match is weak. Clone size appears in some rows only: once, few, many, or a class for an expanded clone.

V	J	size	D	DNA	CDR3
TRBV28	TRBJ1-1	few	.	TGTGCCAGCAGTTTGGGGGGGGCAATGAACACTGAAGCTTTCTTT	CASSLGGAMNTEAFF
TRBV3-1/TRBV3-2	TRBJ2-2	.	TRBD2	TGTGCCAGCAGCCAAGTAGCGGGACTCACCGGGGAGCTGTTTTTT	CASSQVAGLTGELFF
TRBV28	TRBJ2-1	.	.	TGTGCCAGCAGTTTAACCGGACCGGGGTACAATGAGCAGTTCTTC	CASSLTGPGYNEQFF
TRBV19	TRBJ1-2	.	.	TGTGCCAGTAGTATAGGACAGGTGAACTATGGCTACACCTTC	CASSIGQVNYGYTF
TRBV14	TRBJ2-3	.	.	TGTGCCAGCAGCCAAAGAGTAAGCGTGGGACACTCCACCACAGATACGCAGTATTTT	CASSQRVSVGHSTTDTQYF
TRBV7-9	TRBJ1-6	.	.	TGTGCCAGCAGCTCCTGGAGGGACGGTGTTTCCTATAATTCACCCCTCCACTTT	CASSSWRDGVSYNSPLHF
TRBV28	TRBJ1-1	once	.	TGTGCCAGCACCCTTTCAGGCCGCTACACTGAAGCTTTCTTT	CASTLSGRYTEAFF
TRBV5-1	TRBJ2-1	few	.	TGCGCCAGCACCGACACCTCCGGGGGAAATGAGCAGTTCTTC	CASTDTSGGNEQFF
TRBV19	TRBJ1-5	.	.	TGTGCCAGTAGTAGAGGGGGTGGCAATCAGCCCCAGCATTTT	CASSRGGGNQPQHF
TRBV24-1	TRBJ2-7	.	TRBD1	TGTGCCACCAGTGACCCCGGGACAGGGGACTACGAGCAGTACTTC	CATSDPGTGDYEQYF
TRBV6-2/TRBV6-3	TRBJ2-3	.	TRBD2	TGTGCCAGCAGTAATCCTAGCGGGAGGGCCCCAGATACGCAGTATTTT	CASSNPSGRAPDTQYF
TRBV6-5	TRBJ1-2	.	.	TGTGCCAGCAGGAACTCGAGGTACGGATCCTATGGCTACACCTTC	CASRNSRYGSYGYTF
TRBV28	TRBJ1-5	.	.	TGTGCCAGCACCTCCCCCGGGGTTGGGAAGCTCAATCAGCCCCAGCATTTT	CASTSPGVGKLNQPQHF
TRBV6-5	TRBJ2-7	few	TRBD1	TGTGCCAGCCACAGGGGTACCTACGAGCAGTACTTC	CASHRGTYEQYF
TRBV7-2	TRBJ1-6	.	TRBD1	TGTGCCAGCAGCTTAGGGGGACAGGGGTATAATTCACCCCTCCACTTT	CASSLGGQGYNSPLHF
TRBV7-9	TRBJ2-1	.	TRBD2	TGTGCCAGCAGCCTAGGGACTAGCGGTAACAATGAGCAGTTCTTC	CASSLGTSGNNEQFF
TRBV7-2	TRBJ1-2	.	TRBD1	TGTGCCAGCACCCCAGGGACAGGGGTCTATGGCTACACCTTC	CASTPGTGVYGYTF
TRBV10-2	TRBJ2-7	.	TRBD2	TGCGCCAGCAGTGGGTCGTCAGAACCCAGCGGGAGGGTTGGCTACGAGCAGTACTTC	CASSGSSEPSGRVGYEQYF
TRBV5-1	TRBJ1-2	.	TRBD1	TGCGCCAGCAGCGTCGGACAGGGGTACTATGGCTACACCTTC	CASSVGQGYYGYTF
TRBV2	TRBJ1-3	.	TRBD1	TGTGCCAGCAGTCGAGCAAAGACAGGGGGAAACACCATATATTTT	CASSRAKTGGNTIYF
TRBV9	TRBJ2-7	.	TRBD2	TGTGCCAGCAGCGTATTGGGACTAGCGGGCTACGAGCAGTACTTC	CASSVLGLAGYEQYF
TRBV29-1	TRBJ2-2	.	.	TGCAGCGTTTCCCTCCAGGGACTGTCCGGGGAGCTGTTTTTT	CSVSLQGLSGELFF
TRBV9	TRBJ1-3	few	.	TGTGCCAGCAGCGTAGCAGGTAGTTCCAGCTCTGGAAACACCATATATTTT	CASSVAGSSSSGNTIYF
TRBV18	TRBJ1-4	.	TRBD1	TGTGCCAGCTCACCAATAGGGACAGCACGCGAAAAACTGTTTTTT	CASSPIGTAREKLFF
TRBV9	TRBJ1-1	.	.	TGTGCCAGCAGCGTAACTCCAGGGGATGAAGCTTTCTTT	CASSVTPGDEAFF
TRBV5-1	TRBJ2-7	.	.	TGCGCCAGCAGCCTAACGACCTACGAGCAGTACTTC	CASSLTTYEQYF
TRBV24-1	TRBJ2-3	.	TRBD1	TGTGCCACCGGAGGGACAGGGCCCTTCACAGATACGCAGTATTTT	CATGGTGPFTDTQYF
TRBV28	TRBJ1-3	.	.	TGTGCCAGCAGTTTCCGGGCGGGGTCTGGAAACACCATATATTTT	CASSFRAGSGNTIYF
TRBV5-1	TRBJ2-1	once	TRBD2	TGCGCCAGCAGCTCCGCGGGAGAGAGTATGAATGAGCAGTTCTTC	CASSSAGESMNEQFF
TRBV6-6	TRBJ1-6	.	TRBD1	TGTGCCAGCGACCGCGGGACAGAGGTACGATCACCCCTCCACTTT	CASDRGTEVRSPLHF
TRBV7-2	TRBJ1-2	.	.	TGTGCCAGCAGCTCCCCTTCGACAGGCTACTATGGCTACACCTTC	CASSSPSTGYYGYTF
TRBV24-1	TRBJ2-1	.	TRBD1	TGTGCCACCAGGGGGACAGAAATTAATAATGAGCAGTTCTTC	CATRGTEINNEQFF
TRBV20-1	TRBJ2-7	few	.	TGCAGTGCCGGGATGCCCTACGAGCAGTACTTC	CSAGMPYEQYF
TRBV19	TRBJ2-7	few	TRBD2	TGTGCCAGTAGTACCCAATATTTAGCGGGAGGCCGGAACGAGCAGTACTTC	CASSTQYLAGGRNEQYF
TRBV7-3	TRBJ1-6	.	TRBD1	TGTGCCAGCAGCTCACAGGGGGAGCCCAATTCACCCCTCCACTTT	CASSSQGEPNSPLHF
TRBV6-2/TRBV6-3	TRBJ2-7	.	TRBD2	TGTGCCAGCAGTTACTCAGGGACTAGCGGGAACGAGCAGTACTTC	CASSYSGTSGNEQYF
TRBV28	TRBJ1-3	.	.	TGTGCCAGCAGTTTAATAGCCTTCTCTGGAAACACCATATATTTT	CASSLIAFSGNTIYF
TRBV16	TRBJ1-1	.	.	TGTGCCAGCAGCCACCCTGGGAGGGCTAACACTGAAGCTTTCTTT	CASSHPGRANTEAFF
TRBV5-6	TRBJ2-3	.	TRBD1	TGTGCCGCCGGGAGGTGGGACAGGGGTTCGGATACGCAGTATTTT	CAAGRWDRGSDTQYF
TRBV19	TRBJ2-3	.	TRBD2	TGTGCCAGTAGTCCCTACCCAGCGGGAGCGCCAGATACGCAGTATTTT	CASSPYPAGAPDTQYF
TRBV5-5	TRBJ2-3	.	TRBD1	TGTGCCAGCACCTTTAGGGACAGACGGGGAGATACGCAGTATTTT	CASTFRDRRGDTQYF
TRBV5-8	TRBJ1-6	.	.	TGTGCCAGCAGCTTGTCTAGCTCCTATAATTCACCCCTCCACTTT	CASSLSSSYNSPLHF
TRBV2	TRBJ2-1	once	TRBD2	TGTGCCAGCAGGGGGCTAGCGGGAGCCGCCACCTACAATGAGCAGTTCTTC	CASRGLAGAATYNEQFF
TRBV6-5	TRBJ1-1	.	.	TGTGCCAGCGCGGGCGGTGGCCCAGACACTGAAGCTTTCTTT	CASAGGGPDTEAFF
TRBV5-6	TRBJ1-2	.	.	TGTGCCAGCAGCTTGGACGGGGGGCGCAAGGATGGCTACACCTTC	CASSLDGGRKDGYTF
TRBV4-1	TRBJ2-5	.	.	TGCGCCAGCAGCCAGTCTCAAGCGGGAGAGACCCAGTACTTC	CASSQSQAGETQYF
TRBV7-9	TRBJ1-2	.	.	TGTGCCAGCAGCTTGGACTCCTATGGCTACACCTTC	CASSLDSYGYTF
TRBV11-3	TRBJ2-7	.	TRBD1	TGTGCCAGCAGCCCGACAGGGGGAACTGGGGAGCAGTACTTC	CASSPTGGTGEQYF
TRBV4-3	TRBJ2-3	.	.	TGCGCCAGCAGCCGGGGGCCGGACACAGATACGCAGTATTTT	CASSRGPDTDTQYF
TRBV27	TRBJ1-5	.	TRBD1	TGTGCCAGCAGTTCTGGGACAGGTCAGCCCCAGCATTTT	CASSSGTGQPQHF
TRBV27	TRBJ2-2	.	.	TGTGCCAGCAGTTTACAGGGGCGGACCGGGGAGCTGTTTTTT	CASSLQGRTGELFF
TRBV7-3	TRBJ1-1	.	.	TGTGCCAGCAGCTTAAGCCCCTTTCCAGGGACAAACACTGAAGCTTTCTTT	CASSLSPFPGTNTEAFF
TRBV4-3	TRBJ2-3	.	TRBD2	TGCGCCAGCAGCCAAGCGGGAGGGGTGGAGAATACGCAGTATTTT	CASSQAGGVENTQYF